Detailed here is one TCR beta chain. Its antigen is unknown. The data derive from a study of cytomegalovirus exposure and HLA in healthy donors. Findings and caveats of the study: In vitro data verified a few CMV-associated chains as specific for CMV antigens. Accounts indicate the classifier identified cytomegalovirus status with strong specificity and sensitivity.

Method: immunoSEQ multiplex PCR; TCRdb's copy keeps in-frame clones and lacks some. The table includes under 200,000 clones, about 90% detected once. The sample was PBMCs. This receptor was identified in a woman in her thirties in good health and CMV-seronegative.

This CDR3 reads CASSFPPTESFSYEQYF. The CDR3 DNA reads as TGTGCCAGCAGTTTCCCCCCTACAGAATCCTTCTCCTACGAGCAGTACTTC. The chain recombines TRBV28 with TRBJ2-7; D not certain. Germline V lookup: CDR1 MDHEN, CDR2 SYDVKM. Trimming took off 3 bases at V and 0 bases at J, with 18 bases between the two ends. This CDR3 is 17 amino acids long.